These T cell receptor beta chains were read from a single sample in a study of T cell responses to AZD1222 COVID-19 vaccine. Clones were sequenced by immunoSEQ multiplex PCR, and TCRdb holds only the in-frame ones, with some missing. This table has 20,000 to 25,000 clones, around 82% appearing once. This specimen consisted of peripheral blood, obtained on day 0 of AZD1222 vaccination. The receptors derive from an adult in good health. The CDR3 runs from the conserved cysteine through the conserved F or W. Each record gives: V gene, J gene, CDR3 length, CDR3 protein.

>TRBV7-2|TRBJ2-4|16
CASSLDGGVGKNIQYF
>TRBV19|TRBJ2-2|14
CASSIQGDSGELFF
>TRBV1|TRBJ2-4|17
CTSSLHGLAGSKNIQYF
>TRBV5-1|TRBJ2-1|15
CASSLLAGLYNEQFF
>TRBV5-4|TRBJ2-2|13
CASSWGGTGELFF
>TRBV19|TRBJ2-6|18
CASSTPTGVLSGANVLTF
>TRBV7-7|TRBJ2-7|13
CASSLTQGLEQYF
>TRBV5-1|TRBJ2-3|14
CASSSGDSTDTQYF
>TRBV27|TRBJ1-1|18
CASSPDRGFMEVNTEAFF
>TRBV27|TRBJ2-3|16
CASSLLPGASTDTQYF
>TRBV7-8|TRBJ1-6|15
CASSRPQGLDSPLHF
>TRBV29-1|TRBJ2-5|13
CSARQGAQETQYF
>TRBV19|TRBJ1-5|14
CASSILDNNQPQHF
>TRBV7-9|TRBJ1-4|15
CASSDQLATNEKLFF
>TRBV5-1|TRBJ2-6|13
CASSAFGANVLTF
>TRBV6-5|TRBJ2-5|16
CASSYQSGGSAETQYF
>TRBV18|TRBJ2-1|11
CASSPDNEQFF
>TRBV7-2|TRBJ2-3|11
CASTPEGTQYF
>TRBV27|TRBJ1-2|11
CASADNYGYTF
>TRBV7-8|TRBJ1-2|14
CASSSNTENYGYTF
>TRBV20-1|TRBJ2-5|11
CSVEGVGTQYF
>TRBV3-1/TRBV3-2|TRBJ2-3|15
CASSPSETGLVTQYF
>TRBV28|TRBJ2-3|14
CASSLGTPGDTQYF